This passage covers 25 T cell receptor beta chains from one sample sequenced in a study of blood T cell repertoires in COVID-19. Using immunoSEQ multiplex PCR, the repertoire was profiled, and TCRdb retains in-frame clones only, with some absent. In the table there are about 79,000 clones, roughly 91% of which are singletons. Sequencing input: peripheral blood. These receptors came from a man aged 70 or older with active or convalescent COVID-19.

The chain links TRBV19 to TRBJ2-3, with 8 bases aligning to TRBD1. This CDR3 spans 17 amino acids. Germline CDR1 and CDR2: LNHDA and SQIVND (reference sequence). V lost 4 bases, J lost 2 bases, and 11 bases stayed unmatched. Here the CDR3 reads CASSSLSRDRYTDTQYF. The CDR3 DNA sequence: TGTGCCAGTAGTAGCTTGTCCCGGGACAGGTACACAGATACGCAGTATTTT.

The rearrangement links TRBV5-1 to TRBJ1-6; possible D gene TRBD1, 5 bases. This CDR3 has 16 amino acids. The V end was cut by 5 bases, the J end by 5 bases, with 17 bases between. Germline V gene lookup returns CDR1 SGHRS and CDR2 YFSETQ. The CDR3 coding sequence is TGCGCCAGCAGTCCCGGGGGGGGTGCCGATAATTCACCCCTCCACTTT. Its protein is CASSPGGGADNSPLHF.

J is TRBJ1-6 and V is TRBV28; 8 bases map to TRBD1. Trimming took 5 bases from V and 8 from J; bases not matched to a gene: 8. Germline values: CDR1 MDHEN, CDR2 SYDVKM. There are 15 residues in the CDR3. CDR3 sequence reads: CASSDGQGNDSPLHF. CDR3 DNA: TGTGCCAGCAGTGATGGACAGGGTAACGATTCACCCCTCCACTTT.

The chain links TRBV2 to TRBJ1-1; TRBD1 aligns across 7 bases. V lost 5 bases, J lost 7 bases, and 7 bases stayed unmatched. The CDR3 spans 13 residues. Germline loops: CDR1 SNHLY, CDR2 FYNNEI. CDR3 amino acids: CASSKTGTLEAFF. CDR3 bases: TGTGCCAGCAGTAAGACAGGGACCCTTGAAGCTTTCTTT.

The chain recombines TRBV28 with TRBJ2-7; no reliable D call. The CDR3 has 12 amino acids. Deletions cut 1 base from V and 3 bases from J, with 4 bases between. CDR1 is MDHEN and CDR2 is SYDVKM in the germline V gene. The CDR3 DNA reads TGTGCCAGCAGTTTATACAGCTACGAGCAGTACTTC. It yields the protein CASSLYSYEQYF.

This clone was found once. The rearrangement joins TRBV6-1 to TRBJ2-1; D unresolved. Per the germline V gene, CDR1 is MNHNS and CDR2 is SASEGT. The CDR3 is made up of 14 amino acids. Trimming removed 1 base at V and 3 bases at J, with 7 bases between. DNA of the CDR3: TGTGCCAGCAGTGAAGGAGGCGGCTACAATGAGCAGTTCTTC. Translated: CASSEGGGYNEQFF.

The chain has TRBV23-1 and TRBJ2-1, with D maybe TRBD1 (6 bases). TRBV23-1 qualifies as an ORF whose function is uncertain. The V gene lost 8 bases and the J gene lost 5 bases, with 13 bases spanning the gap. This CDR3 region has 13 residues. The CDR3 coding sequence is TGCGCCAGCGAACAGGGAAGCCACAATGAGCAGTTCTTC. This sequence encodes CASEQGSHNEQFF.

The rearrangement links TRBV28 to TRBJ2-2, with D maybe TRBD2 (5 bases). The CDR3 contains 15 residues. The germline gives CDR1 MDHEN, CDR2 SYDVKM. Trimming left V 3 bases short and J 1 base short, with 9 bases between. CDR3 residues: CASSFRRRNTGELFF. The DNA of the CDR3 is TGTGCCAGCAGTTTTAGGAGGAGGAACACCGGGGAGCTGTTTTTT.

This clone was counted once. This sequence joins TRBV27 and TRBJ2-7; 9 bases align to TRBD2. The CDR3 loop spans 13 amino acids. J lost 12 bases, V lost 2 bases, and 8 bases had no gene match. Looked up from germline, CDR1 is MNHEY and CDR2 is SMNVEV (reference sequence). The CDR3 here is CASSLASGTITYF. Here the CDR3 DNA reads TGTGCCAGCAGTTTAGCTAGCGGGACAATCACGTACTTC.

This clone occurred once. This chain connects TRBV20-1 to TRBJ2-1; D perhaps matches TRBD2 (5 bases). V was clipped by 3 bases and J by 3 bases, with 9 bases between them. This CDR3 region has 13 residues. Germline V gives CDR1 DFQATT, CDR2 SNEGSKA (reference sequence). CDR3 loop: CSASLGGYNEQFF. The DNA of the CDR3 is TGCAGTGCTAGTTTAGGAGGCTACAATGAGCAGTTCTTC.

This clone was seen once. The rearrangement uses TRBV30 and TRBJ1-5, with TRBD1 as a possible D gene (5 bases). CDR3 length equals 13 residues. Germline V gives CDR1 GTSNPN, CDR2 SVGIG (reference sequence). V dropped 3 bases and J dropped 1 base, with 7 bases sitting between them. The CDR3 DNA is TGTGCCTGGAGCCAGGGAAGCAATCAGCCCCAGCATTTT. Translating gives CAWSQGSNQPQHF.

The table lists this clone with a count of one. The rearrangement links TRBV5-1 to TRBJ2-2; 9 positions agree with TRBD1. Germline assignment: CDR1 SGHRS and CDR2 YFSETQ. The CDR3 is 17 residues long. V shed 0 bases and J 5 bases; nucleotides not matched to a gene: 8. Here the CDR3 reads CASSLDRGRRSTGELFF. In nucleotides, the CDR3 is TGCGCCAGCAGCTTGGACAGGGGGCGCCGGTCTACCGGGGAGCTGTTTTTT.

The chain combines TRBV6-2 or TRBV6-3 with TRBJ2-5; TRBD2 aligns across 7 bases. The CDR3 contains 15 residues. CDR1 and CDR2 (germline): MNHEY, SVGEGT. V trimming: 2 bases; J trimming: 4 bases; junction bases outside the gene matches: 7. CDR3 amino acids: CASSYGAGAGETQYF. As DNA, the CDR3 is TGTGCCAGCAGTTACGGGGCGGGAGCTGGAGAGACCCAGTACTTC.

The V call is TRBV6-5, the J call TRBJ1-2; TRBD1 agrees at 9 bases. CDR1 is MNHEY and CDR2 is SVGAGI in the germline V gene. The CDR3 runs 14 residues. The ends lost 2 bases at V and 8 bases at J; junction bases unmatched: 6. CDR3 residues: CASSYRKTGGGYTF. The CDR3 bases are TGTGCCAGCAGTTACCGAAAAACAGGGGGCGGCTACACCTTC.

The rearrangement links TRBV6-5 to TRBJ1-2; no reliable D call. Germline V CDR1 and CDR2: MNHEY, SVGAGI. This CDR3 is 15 amino acids long. Trimming stripped 1 base from V and 0 bases from J, with 9 bases between. CDR3 nucleotides: TGTGCCAGCAGTTACTACCCGTCAGCTAACTATGGCTACACCTTC. The encoded protein is CASSYYPSANYGYTF.

The gene calls are TRBV5-3 and TRBJ1-3; D is ambiguous. Being an ORF, TRBV5-3 has a function that is uncertain. The V end was cut by 5 bases, the J end by 4 bases, with 10 bases between. The CDR3 spans 13 residues. This CDR3 is CARRETGGNTIYF. The CDR3, as DNA: TGTGCCAGAAGGGAAACGGGAGGAAACACCATATATTTT.

The gene calls are TRBV6-2 or TRBV6-3 and TRBJ2-2, with 9 bases that match TRBD1. CDR1 and CDR2 from the germline V gene are MNHEY and SVGEGT. The CDR3 is made up of 15 amino acids. V lost 6 bases to trimming and J lost 4 bases; unmatched junction nucleotides: 6. The CDR3 loop reads CASSFDRGFTGELFF. The CDR3 DNA is TGTGCCAGCAGCTTCGACAGGGGGTTCACCGGGGAGCTGTTTTTT.

This chain joins TRBV6-5 and TRBJ2-1; 7 positions agree with TRBD1. The CDR3 consists of 13 residues. Germline V lookup: CDR1 MNHEY, CDR2 SVGAGI. With 7 bases clipped from V and 3 bases from J, the junction kept 3 bases outside the gene matches. Here the CDR3 DNA reads TGTGCCAGCACGGGGACAGTCTACAATGAGCAGTTCTTC. Translating gives CASTGTVYNEQFF.

This rearrangement joins TRBV28 to TRBJ2-7; TRBD1 matches at 10 bases. The CDR3 is 14 amino acids. Germline CDR1 is MDHEN and CDR2 is SYDVKM. Trimming removed 6 bases from V and 1 base from J; junction bases left unmatched: 3. The CDR3 region has the DNA TGTGCCAGCAGAGGGGGACAGGGGTCCTACGAGCAGTACTTC. Translating gives CASRGGQGSYEQYF. Drawing the rest from reference TRBV28 and TRBJ2-7, the complete variable domain is DVKVTQSSRYLVKRTGEKVFLECVQDMDHENMFWYRQDPGLGLRLIYFSYDVKMKEKGDIPEGYSVSREKKERFSLILESASTNQTSMYLCASRGGQGSYEQYFGPGTRLTVT.

Only a few counts were recorded for this clone. The rearrangement uses TRBV5-5 and TRBJ1-5; no reliable D call. The CDR3 spans 12 residues. Germline CDR1 reads SGHKS; CDR2 reads YYEKEE (reference sequence). With 0 bases removed from V and 6 bases from J, the gap between germline ends came to 4 bases. The CDR3 DNA sequence: TGTGCCAGCAGCTTGGACGGTCAGCCCCAGCATTTT. This sequence encodes CASSLDGQPQHF.

V and J are TRBV7-2 and TRBJ1-6; TRBD1 agrees at 7 bases. V lost 4 bases, J lost 4 bases, and 4 bases stayed unmatched. Germline CDR1 is SGHTA and CDR2 is FQGNSA. The CDR3 sequence is 15 residues long. The CDR3 DNA is TGTGCCAGCAGCTGGGACAGTCCGTATAATTCACCCCTCCACTTT. Translating it yields CASSWDSPYNSPLHF.

The rearrangement joins TRBV10-3 to TRBJ2-1; D might be TRBD2 (6 bases). The V gene's germline CDR1 is ENHRY and CDR2 SYGVKD. V lost 4 bases to trimming and J lost 1 base, with 11 bases between them. The CDR3 totals 15 residues. CDR3 nucleotides: TGTGCCATCAGTGGTTTGACTAGTTCCTACAATGAGCAGTTCTTC. The encoded protein is CAISGLTSSYNEQFF.

V usage is TRBV4-1 and J usage is TRBJ2-1, with 7 bases identical to TRBD1. J gave up 8 bases and V 3 bases, and 16 bases lay outside the gene matches. The CDR3 extends over 17 amino acids. Germline loops: CDR1 MGHRA, CDR2 YSYEKL. CDR3 sequence reads: CASSQGIGGLLGYEQFF. In nucleotides, the CDR3 is TGCGCCAGCAGCCAGGGGATAGGGGGCTTATTGGGGTATGAGCAGTTCTTC.

The V gene is TRBV7-2, the J gene TRBJ1-5; 8 nucleotides agree with TRBD1. Germline values: CDR1 SGHTA, CDR2 FQGNSA. The CDR3 is 15 residues long. The J segment lost 3 bases and the V segment lost 6 bases, leaving 7 bases of the junction unmatched. This CDR3 reads CASSYRTGNNQPQHF. DNA for the CDR3: TGTGCCAGCAGTTATCGGACAGGGAACAATCAGCCCCAGCATTTT.

CDR3 in DNA: TGTGCCAGCAGTGGGGGGGGCAGCAATCAGCCCCAGCATTTT. Residues: CASSGGGSNQPQHF. V is TRBV28 and J is TRBJ1-5; tentative D call: TRBD1 (6 bases). V lost 5 bases and J 1 base, leaving 9 bases between the germline ends. CDR1 MDHEN and CDR2 SYDVKM come from the germline V gene. The CDR3 has 14 amino acids. Full variable domain (remainder filled in from reference TRBV28 and TRBJ1-5): DVKVTQSSRYLVKRTGEKVFLECVQDMDHENMFWYRQDPGLGLRLIYFSYDVKMKEKGDIPEGYSVSREKKERFSLILESASTNQTSMYLCASSGGGSNQPQHFGDGTRLSIL.